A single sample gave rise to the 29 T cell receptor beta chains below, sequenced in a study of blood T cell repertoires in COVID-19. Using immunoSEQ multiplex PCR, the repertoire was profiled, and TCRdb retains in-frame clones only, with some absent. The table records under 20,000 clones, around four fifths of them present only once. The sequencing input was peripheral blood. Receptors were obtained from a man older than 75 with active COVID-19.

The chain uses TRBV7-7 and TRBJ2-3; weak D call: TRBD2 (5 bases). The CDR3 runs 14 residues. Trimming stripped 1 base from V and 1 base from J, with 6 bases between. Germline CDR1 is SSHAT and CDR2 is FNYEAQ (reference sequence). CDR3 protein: CASSLGSGTDTQYF. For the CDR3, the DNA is TGTGCCAGCAGCTTAGGTAGCGGCACAGATACGCAGTATTTT. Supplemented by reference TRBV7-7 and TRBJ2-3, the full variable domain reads GAGVSQSPRYKVTKRGQDVTLRCDPISSHATLYWYQQALGQGPEFLTYFNYEAQPDKSGLPSDRFSAERPEGSISTLTIQRTEQRDSAMYRCASSLGSGTDTQYFGPGTRLTVL.

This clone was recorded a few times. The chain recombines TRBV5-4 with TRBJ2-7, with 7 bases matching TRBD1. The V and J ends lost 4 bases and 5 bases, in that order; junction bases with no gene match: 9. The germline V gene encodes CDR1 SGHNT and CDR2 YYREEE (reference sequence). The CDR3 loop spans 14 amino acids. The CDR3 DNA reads TGTGCCAGCAGCGACCGACAGGGAACTAACGAGCAGTACTTC. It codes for CASSDRQGTNEQYF.

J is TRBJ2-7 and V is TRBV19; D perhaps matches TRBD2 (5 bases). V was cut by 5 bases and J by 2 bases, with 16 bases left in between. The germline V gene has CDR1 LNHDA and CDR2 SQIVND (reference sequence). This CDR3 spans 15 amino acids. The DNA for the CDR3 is TGTGCCAGTAGTGGAATTCGGGATGCAACCTACGAGCAGTACTTC. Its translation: CASSGIRDATYEQYF.

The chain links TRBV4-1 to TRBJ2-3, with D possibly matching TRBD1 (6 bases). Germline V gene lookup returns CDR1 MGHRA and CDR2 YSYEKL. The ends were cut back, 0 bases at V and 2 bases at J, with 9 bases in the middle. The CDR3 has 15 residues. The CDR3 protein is CASSQDGGSTDTQYF. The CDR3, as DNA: TGCGCCAGCAGCCAAGATGGGGGCTCCACAGATACGCAGTATTTT.

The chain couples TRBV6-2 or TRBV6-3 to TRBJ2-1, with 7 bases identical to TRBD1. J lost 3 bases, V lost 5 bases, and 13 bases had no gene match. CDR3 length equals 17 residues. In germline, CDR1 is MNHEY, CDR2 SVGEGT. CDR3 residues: CASSPIPGTVVYNEQFF. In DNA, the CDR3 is TGTGCCAGCAGTCCGATCCCGGGGACAGTTGTCTACAATGAGCAGTTCTTC.

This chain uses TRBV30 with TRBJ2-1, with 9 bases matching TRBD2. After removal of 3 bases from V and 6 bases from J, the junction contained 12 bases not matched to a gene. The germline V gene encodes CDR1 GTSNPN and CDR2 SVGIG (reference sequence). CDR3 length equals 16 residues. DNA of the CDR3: TGTGCCTGGAGATCAAAGCGGGAGGAATTTGGCAATGAGCAGTTCTTC. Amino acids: CAWRSKREEFGNEQFF.

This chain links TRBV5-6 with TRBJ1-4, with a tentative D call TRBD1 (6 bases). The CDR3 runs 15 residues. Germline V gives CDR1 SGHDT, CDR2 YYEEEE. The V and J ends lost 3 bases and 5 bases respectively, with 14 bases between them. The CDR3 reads CASSSTGQGNEKLFF. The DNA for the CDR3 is TGTGCCAGCAGCTCTACGGGGCAGGGGAATGAAAAACTGTTTTTT.

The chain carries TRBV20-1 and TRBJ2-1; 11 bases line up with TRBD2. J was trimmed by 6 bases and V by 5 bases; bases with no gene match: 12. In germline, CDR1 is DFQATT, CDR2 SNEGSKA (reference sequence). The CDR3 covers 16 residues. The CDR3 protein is CSACGVAGGRGNEQFF. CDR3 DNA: TGCAGTGCTTGTGGGGTAGCGGGAGGGCGGGGCAATGAGCAGTTCTTC.

The CDR3 sequence is CASSLSSGRRSYEQYF. The CDR3 nucleotides are TGTGCCAGCAGTTTATCTAGCGGGAGGAGGTCCTACGAGCAGTACTTC. The V call is TRBV28, the J call TRBJ2-7; 11 positions agree with TRBD2. V gave up 1 base and J gave up 1 base; unmatched junction bases: 3. The V gene's germline CDR1 is MDHEN and CDR2 SYDVKM. The length of the CDR3 is 16 residues.

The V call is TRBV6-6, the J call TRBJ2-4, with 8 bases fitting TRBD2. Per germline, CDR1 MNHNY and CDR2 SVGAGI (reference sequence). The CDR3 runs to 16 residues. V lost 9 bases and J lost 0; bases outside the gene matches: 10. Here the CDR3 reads CASTSGGAQAKNIQYF. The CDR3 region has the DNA TGTGCCAGTACCTCGGGGGGGGCCCAAGCCAAAAACATTCAGTACTTC.

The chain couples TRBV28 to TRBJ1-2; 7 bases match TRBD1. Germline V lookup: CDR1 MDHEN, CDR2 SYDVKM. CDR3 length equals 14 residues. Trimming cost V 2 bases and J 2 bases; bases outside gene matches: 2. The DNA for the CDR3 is TGTGCCAGCAGTTTAAGGGGGCGCAACTATGGCTACACCTTC. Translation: CASSLRGRNYGYTF.

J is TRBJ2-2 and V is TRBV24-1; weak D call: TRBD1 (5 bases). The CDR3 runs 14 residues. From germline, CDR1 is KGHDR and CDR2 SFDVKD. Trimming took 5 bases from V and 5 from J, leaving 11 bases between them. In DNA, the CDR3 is TGTGCCACCAGTGCCAGGGTAGAGACCGGGGAGCTGTTTTTT. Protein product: CATSARVETGELFF.

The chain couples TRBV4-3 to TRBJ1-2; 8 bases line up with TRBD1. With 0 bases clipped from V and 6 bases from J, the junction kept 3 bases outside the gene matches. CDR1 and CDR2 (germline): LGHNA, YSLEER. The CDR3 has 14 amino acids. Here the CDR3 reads CASSQDRQGHGYTF. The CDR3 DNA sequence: TGCGCCAGCAGCCAAGATAGACAGGGGCATGGCTACACCTTC.

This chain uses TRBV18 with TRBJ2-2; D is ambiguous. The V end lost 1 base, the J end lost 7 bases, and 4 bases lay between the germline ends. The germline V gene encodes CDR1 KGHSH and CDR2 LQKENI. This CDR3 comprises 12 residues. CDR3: CASSPRGGELFF. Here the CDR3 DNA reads TGTGCCAGCTCACCACGCGGCGGGGAGCTGTTTTTT. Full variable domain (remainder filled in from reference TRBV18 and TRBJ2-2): NAGVMQNPRHLVRRRGQEARLRCSPMKGHSHVYWYRQLPEEGLKFMVYLQKENIIDESGMPKERFSAEFPKEGPSILRIQQVVRGDSAAYFCASSPRGGELFFGEGSRLTVL.

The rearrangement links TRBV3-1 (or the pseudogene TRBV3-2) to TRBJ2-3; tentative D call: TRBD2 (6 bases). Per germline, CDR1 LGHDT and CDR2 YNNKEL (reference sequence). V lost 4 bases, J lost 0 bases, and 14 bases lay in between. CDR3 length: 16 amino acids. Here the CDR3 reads CASSPGTRPSTDTQYF. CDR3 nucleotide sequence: TGTGCCAGCAGCCCCGGGACTCGCCCTAGCACAGATACGCAGTATTTT.

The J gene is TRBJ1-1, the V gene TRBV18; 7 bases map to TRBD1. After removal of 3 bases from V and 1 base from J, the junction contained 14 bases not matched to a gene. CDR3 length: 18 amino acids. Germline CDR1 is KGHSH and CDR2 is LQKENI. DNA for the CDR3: TGTGCCAGCTCACCCAAAACACAGGGGTTGGAGGGGAACACTGAAGCTTTCTTT. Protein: CASSPKTQGLEGNTEAFF.

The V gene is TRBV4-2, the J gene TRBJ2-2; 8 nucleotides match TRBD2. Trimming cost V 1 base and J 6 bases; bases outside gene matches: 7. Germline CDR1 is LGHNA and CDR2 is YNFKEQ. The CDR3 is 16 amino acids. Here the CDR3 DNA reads TGTGCCAGCAGCCAAGGACAGCGGGAGCCCGCCGGGGAGCTGTTTTTT. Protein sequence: CASSQGQREPAGELFF.

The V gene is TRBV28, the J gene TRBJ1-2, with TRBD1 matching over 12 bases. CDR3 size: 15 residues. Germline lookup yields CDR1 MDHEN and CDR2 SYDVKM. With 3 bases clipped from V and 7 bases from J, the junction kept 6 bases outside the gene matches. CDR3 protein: CASSFGTGGIGGYTF. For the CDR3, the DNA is TGTGCCAGCAGTTTTGGGACAGGGGGCATCGGTGGCTACACCTTC.

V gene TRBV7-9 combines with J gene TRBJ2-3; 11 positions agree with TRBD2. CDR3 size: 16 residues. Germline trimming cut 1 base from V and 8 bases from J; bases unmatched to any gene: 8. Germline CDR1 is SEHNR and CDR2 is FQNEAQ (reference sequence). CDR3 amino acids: CASSLVSGRALGTQYF. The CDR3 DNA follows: TGTGCCAGCAGCTTAGTTAGCGGGAGGGCCTTGGGTACGCAGTATTTT.

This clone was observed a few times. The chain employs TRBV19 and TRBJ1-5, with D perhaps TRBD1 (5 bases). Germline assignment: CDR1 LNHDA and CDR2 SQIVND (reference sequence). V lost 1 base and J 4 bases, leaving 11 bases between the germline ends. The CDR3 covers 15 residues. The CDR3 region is CASSIGLRENQPQHF. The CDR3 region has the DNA TGTGCCAGTAGTATAGGTCTCAGGGAAAATCAGCCCCAGCATTTT.

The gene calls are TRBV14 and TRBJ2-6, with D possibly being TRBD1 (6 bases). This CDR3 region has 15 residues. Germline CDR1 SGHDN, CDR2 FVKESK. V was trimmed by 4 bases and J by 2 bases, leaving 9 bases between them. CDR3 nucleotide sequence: TGTGCCAGCAGCCTACAGGGTGCTGGGGCCAACGTCCTGACTTTC. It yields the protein CASSLQGAGANVLTF.

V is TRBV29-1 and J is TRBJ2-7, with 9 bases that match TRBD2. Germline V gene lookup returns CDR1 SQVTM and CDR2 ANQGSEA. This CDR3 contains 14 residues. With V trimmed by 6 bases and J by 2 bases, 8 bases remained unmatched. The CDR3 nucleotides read TGCAGCGTGAGGCTAGCGGGAATTCCCTACGAGCAGTACTTC. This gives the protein CSVRLAGIPYEQYF.

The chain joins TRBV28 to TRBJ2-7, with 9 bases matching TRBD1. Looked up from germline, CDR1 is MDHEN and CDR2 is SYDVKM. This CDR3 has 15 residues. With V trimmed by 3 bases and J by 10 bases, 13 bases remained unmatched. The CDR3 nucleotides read TGTGCCAGCAGTTTGACGGGGACAGGGTTTCGACATCAGTACTTC. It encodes CASSLTGTGFRHQYF.

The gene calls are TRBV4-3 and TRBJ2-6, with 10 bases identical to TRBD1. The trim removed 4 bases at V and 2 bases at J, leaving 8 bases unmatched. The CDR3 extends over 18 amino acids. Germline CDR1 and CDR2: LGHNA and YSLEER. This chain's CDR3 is CASSLGTGALTGANVLTF. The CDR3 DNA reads TGCGCCAGCAGCCTGGGGACAGGGGCCCTGACTGGGGCCAACGTCCTGACTTTC.

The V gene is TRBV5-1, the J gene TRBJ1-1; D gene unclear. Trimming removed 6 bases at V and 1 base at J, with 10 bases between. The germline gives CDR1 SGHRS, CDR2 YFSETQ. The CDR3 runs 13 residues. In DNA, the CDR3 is TGCGCCAGCACTCTAGGCAGGAACACTGAAGCTTTCTTT. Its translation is CASTLGRNTEAFF.

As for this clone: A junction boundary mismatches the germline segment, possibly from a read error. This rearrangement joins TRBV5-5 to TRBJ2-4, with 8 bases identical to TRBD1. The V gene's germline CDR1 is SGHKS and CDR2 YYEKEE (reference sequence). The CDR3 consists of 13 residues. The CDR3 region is CASSFNRDRHLVF. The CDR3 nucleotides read TGTGCCAGCAGTTTTAATCGGGACAGGCACCTGGTCTTC.

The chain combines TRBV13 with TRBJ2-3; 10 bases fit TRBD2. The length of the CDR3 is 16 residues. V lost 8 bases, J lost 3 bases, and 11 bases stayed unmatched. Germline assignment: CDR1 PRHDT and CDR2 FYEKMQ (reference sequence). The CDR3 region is CASYKGASGSTDTQYF. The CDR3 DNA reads TGTGCCAGCTATAAAGGCGCTAGCGGGAGTACAGATACGCAGTATTTT.

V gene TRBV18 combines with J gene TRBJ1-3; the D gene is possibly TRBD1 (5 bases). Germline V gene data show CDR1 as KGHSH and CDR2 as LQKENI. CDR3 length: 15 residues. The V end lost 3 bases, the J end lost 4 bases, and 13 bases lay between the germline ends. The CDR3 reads CASSPNTRTGNTIYF. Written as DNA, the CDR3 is TGTGCCAGCTCACCCAATACCCGGACAGGAAACACCATATATTTT.

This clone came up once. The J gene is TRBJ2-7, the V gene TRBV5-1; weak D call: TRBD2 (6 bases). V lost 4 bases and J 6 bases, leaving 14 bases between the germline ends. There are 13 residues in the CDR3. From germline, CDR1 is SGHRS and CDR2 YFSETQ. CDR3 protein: CASSLLEGGEQYF. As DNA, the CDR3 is TGCGCCAGCAGCCTGCTGGAGGGAGGCGAGCAGTACTTC.